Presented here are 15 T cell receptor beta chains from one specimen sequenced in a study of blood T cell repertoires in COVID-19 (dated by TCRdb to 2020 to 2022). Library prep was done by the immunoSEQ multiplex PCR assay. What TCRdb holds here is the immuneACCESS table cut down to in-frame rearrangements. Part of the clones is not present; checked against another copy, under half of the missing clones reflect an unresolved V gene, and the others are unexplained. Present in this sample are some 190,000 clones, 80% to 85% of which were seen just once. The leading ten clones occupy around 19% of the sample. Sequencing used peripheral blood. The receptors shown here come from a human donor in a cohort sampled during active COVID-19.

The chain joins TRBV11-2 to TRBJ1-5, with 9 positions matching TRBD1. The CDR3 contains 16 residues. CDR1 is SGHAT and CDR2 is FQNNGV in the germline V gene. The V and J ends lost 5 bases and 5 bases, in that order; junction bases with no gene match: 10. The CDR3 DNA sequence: TGTGCCAGCAGCCCCGGGGGGGGACAGGGAGATCAGCCCCAGCATTTT. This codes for CASSPGGGQGDQPQHF.

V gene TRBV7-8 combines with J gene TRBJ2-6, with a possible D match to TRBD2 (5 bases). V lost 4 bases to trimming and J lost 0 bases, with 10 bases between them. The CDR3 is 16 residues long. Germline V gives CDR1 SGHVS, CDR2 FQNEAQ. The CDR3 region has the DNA TGTGCCAGCAGCTCCTCTAGCATCTCTGGGGCCAACGTCCTGACTTTC. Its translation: CASSSSSISGANVLTF.

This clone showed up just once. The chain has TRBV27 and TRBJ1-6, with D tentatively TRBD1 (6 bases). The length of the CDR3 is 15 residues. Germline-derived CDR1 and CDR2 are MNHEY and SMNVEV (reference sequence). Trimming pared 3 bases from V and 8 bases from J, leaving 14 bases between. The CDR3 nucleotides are TGTGCCAGCAGTTTGGTCGGGGGGCCCCATTCACCCCTCCACTTT. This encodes CASSLVGGPHSPLHF.

CDR3 sequence reads: CASSLGRNTGELFF. In DNA form, the CDR3 reads TGCGCCAGCAGCCTCGGGAGGAACACCGGGGAGCTGTTTTTT. The chain has TRBV5-1 and TRBJ2-2; perhaps TRBD2 as D (6 bases). Germline CDR1 SGHRS, CDR2 YFSETQ. The CDR3 spans 14 residues. Trimming removed 4 bases at V and 1 base at J, with 8 bases between.

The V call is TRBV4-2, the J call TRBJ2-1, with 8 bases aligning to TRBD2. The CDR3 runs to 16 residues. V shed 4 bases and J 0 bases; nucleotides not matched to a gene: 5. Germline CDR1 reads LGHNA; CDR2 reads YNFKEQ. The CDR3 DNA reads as TGTGCCAGCAGCCGAACTAGCGGTCCCTCCTACAATGAGCAGTTCTTC. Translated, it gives CASSRTSGPSYNEQFF.

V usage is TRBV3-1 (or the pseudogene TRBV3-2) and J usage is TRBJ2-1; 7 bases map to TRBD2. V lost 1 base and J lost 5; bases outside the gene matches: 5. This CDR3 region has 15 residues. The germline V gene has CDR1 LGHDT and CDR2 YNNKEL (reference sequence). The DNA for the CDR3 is TGTGCCAGCAGCCAAGCGGGACTACTGAACAATGAGCAGTTCTTC. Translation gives CASSQAGLLNNEQFF.

The CDR3 sequence: CASRTTGINTGELFF. CDR3 nucleotides: TGTGCCAGCAGGACTACAGGGATCAACACCGGGGAGCTGTTTTTT. The V and J genes are TRBV7-3 and TRBJ2-2, with TRBD1 as a possible D gene (6 bases). The CDR3 loop spans 15 amino acids. Germline V gives CDR1 SGHTA, CDR2 FQGTGA. Trimming removed 6 bases at V and 2 bases at J, with 13 bases between. The variable domain in full, with the rest retrieved from reference TRBV7-3 and TRBJ2-2, is GAGVSQTPSNKVTEKGKYVELRCDPISGHTALYWYRQSLGQGPEFLIYFQGTGAADDSGLPNDRFFAVRPEGSVSTLKIQRTERGDSAVYLCASRTTGINTGELFFGEGSRLTVL.

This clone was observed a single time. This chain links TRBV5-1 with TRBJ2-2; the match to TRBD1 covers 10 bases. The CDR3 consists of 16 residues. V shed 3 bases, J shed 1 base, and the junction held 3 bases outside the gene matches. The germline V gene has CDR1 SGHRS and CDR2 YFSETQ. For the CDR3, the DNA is TGCGCCAGCAGCTGGAGGGACAGGGGGAACACCGGGGAGCTGTTTTTT. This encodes CASSWRDRGNTGELFF.

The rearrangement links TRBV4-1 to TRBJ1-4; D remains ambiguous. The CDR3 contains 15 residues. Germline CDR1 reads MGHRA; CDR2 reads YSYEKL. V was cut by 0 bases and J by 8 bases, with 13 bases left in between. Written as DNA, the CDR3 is TGCGCCAGCAGCCAAGATCGAGGTACGTCGGAAAAACTGTTTTTT. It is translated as CASSQDRGTSEKLFF.

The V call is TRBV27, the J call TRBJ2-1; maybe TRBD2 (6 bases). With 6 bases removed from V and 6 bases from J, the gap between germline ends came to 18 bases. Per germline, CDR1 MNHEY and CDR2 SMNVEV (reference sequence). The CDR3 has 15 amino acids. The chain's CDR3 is CASRRPGGKLNEQFF. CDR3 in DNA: TGTGCCAGCAGAAGGCCCGGGGGAAAACTCAATGAGCAGTTCTTC.

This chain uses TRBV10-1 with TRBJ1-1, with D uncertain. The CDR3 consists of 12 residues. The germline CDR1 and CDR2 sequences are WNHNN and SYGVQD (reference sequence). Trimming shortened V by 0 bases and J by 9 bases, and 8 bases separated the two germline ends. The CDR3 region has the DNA TGCGCCAGCAGTGAGTCCCCGGGAAAAGCTTTCTTT. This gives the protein CASSESPGKAFF.

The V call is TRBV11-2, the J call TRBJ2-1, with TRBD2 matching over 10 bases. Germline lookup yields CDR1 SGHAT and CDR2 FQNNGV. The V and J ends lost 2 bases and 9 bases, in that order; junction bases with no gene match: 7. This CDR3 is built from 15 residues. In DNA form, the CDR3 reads TGTGCCAGCAGCTTAAGTAGCGGGGGGATCGGTGAGCAGTTCTTC. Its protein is CASSLSSGGIGEQFF. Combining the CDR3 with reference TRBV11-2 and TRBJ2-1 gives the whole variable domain EAGVAQSPRYKIIEKRQSVAFWCNPISGHATLYWYQQILGQGPKLLIQFQNNGVVDDSQLPKDRFSAERLKGVDSTLKIQPAKLEDSAVYLCASSLSSGGIGEQFFGPGTRLTVL.

The DNA of the CDR3 is TGTGCCAGCTCACCGGACAGGGCGACAGATACGCAGTATTTT. Protein: CASSPDRATDTQYF. The V call is TRBV18, the J call TRBJ2-3; the match to TRBD1 covers 8 bases. Per germline, CDR1 KGHSH and CDR2 LQKENI. Unmatched junction bases numbered 2, after V lost 3 bases and J lost 3 bases. CDR3 length: 14 residues.

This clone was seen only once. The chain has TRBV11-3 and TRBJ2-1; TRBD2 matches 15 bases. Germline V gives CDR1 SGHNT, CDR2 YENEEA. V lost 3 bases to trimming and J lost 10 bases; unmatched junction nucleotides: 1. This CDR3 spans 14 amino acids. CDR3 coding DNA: TGTGCCAGCAGCTTCGGGACTAGCGGGAGGGAGCAGTTCTTC. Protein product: CASSFGTSGREQFF.

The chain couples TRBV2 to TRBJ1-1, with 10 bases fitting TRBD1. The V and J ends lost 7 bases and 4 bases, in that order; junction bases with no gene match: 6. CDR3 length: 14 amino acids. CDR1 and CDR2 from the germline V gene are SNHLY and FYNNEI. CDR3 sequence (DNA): TGTGCCAGCATGGGGGACAGGGGAGGCACTGAAGCTTTCTTT. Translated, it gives CASMGDRGGTEAFF.